What follows are 21 T cell receptor beta chains derived from one specimen sequenced in a study of cytomegalovirus exposure and HLA in healthy donors. 13 Jbeta primers and 60 Vbeta primers were used for the PCR. Generated by immunoSEQ multiplex PCR, the TCRdb table keeps only in-frame clones and is missing some. The sample includes 130,000 to 150,000 clones, approximately 80% of them seen just once. Sequencing used PBMCs. These receptors all stem from a boy younger than 10 in good health and CMV-seronegative.

The chain combines TRBV5-1 with TRBJ1-2; D is unclear. Trimming took off 0 bases at V and 4 bases at J, with 4 bases between the two ends. Germline CDR1 SGHRS, CDR2 YFSETQ. The CDR3 has 12 amino acids. The CDR3 loop reads CASSLDTYGYTF. The CDR3 DNA reads TGCGCCAGCAGCTTGGACACCTATGGCTACACCTTC.

This clone occurred a few times. The chain combines TRBV14 with TRBJ2-3, with 8 positions matching TRBD1. The germline V gene has CDR1 SGHDN and CDR2 FVKESK. V trimming: 0 bases; J trimming: 7 bases; junction bases outside the gene matches: 12. The CDR3 is 17 residues long. CDR3 DNA: TGTGCCAGCAGCCAAGAGTCAGGGACAGGTGGCCCATATACGCAGTATTTT. The encoded protein is CASSQESGTGGPYTQYF.

The gene calls are TRBV18 and TRBJ1-1; unclear D gene. V was trimmed by 6 bases and J by 1 base, leaving 9 bases between them. CDR3 length equals 13 residues. Per the germline V gene, CDR1 is KGHSH and CDR2 is LQKENI. Written as DNA, the CDR3 is TGTGCCAGCTCCATAACTCAGAACACTGAAGCTTTCTTT. The encoded protein is CASSITQNTEAFF.

This chain uses TRBV28 with TRBJ2-7, with TRBD1 matching over 9 bases. Per germline, CDR1 MDHEN and CDR2 SYDVKM. The CDR3 totals 18 residues. The trim removed 3 bases at V and 2 bases at J, leaving 14 bases unmatched. The CDR3 DNA reads TGTGCCAGCAGTTTTACGGCCCCTTGGGACAGGGTTACCTACGAGCAGTACTTC. This encodes CASSFTAPWDRVTYEQYF.

J is TRBJ2-7 and V is TRBV10-3; 7 nucleotides agree with TRBD1. This CDR3 has 18 residues. Germline CDR1 reads ENHRY; CDR2 reads SYGVKD. With 0 bases clipped from V and 3 bases from J, the junction kept 14 bases outside the gene matches. This chain's CDR3 is CAISESGPGQKRHYEQYF. As DNA, the CDR3 is TGTGCCATCAGTGAGTCGGGGCCGGGACAGAAAAGACACTACGAGCAGTACTTC.

The chain employs TRBV7-3 and TRBJ2-1, with TRBD1 matching over 9 bases. Losses at the gene ends were 5 bases for V and 3 bases for J; bases not matched to a gene: 8. CDR3 length: 16 amino acids. Germline CDR1 reads SGHTA; CDR2 reads FQGTGA. CDR3 in DNA: TGTGCCAGCAGCCCGCCGGGGACAGGGAACTACAATGAGCAGTTCTTC. Its protein is CASSPPGTGNYNEQFF. The variable domain in full, completed from reference TRBV7-3 and TRBJ2-1, reads GAGVSQTPSNKVTEKGKYVELRCDPISGHTALYWYRQSLGQGPEFLIYFQGTGAADDSGLPNDRFFAVRPEGSVSTLKIQRTERGDSAVYLCASSPPGTGNYNEQFFGPGTRLTVL.

The chain employs TRBV6-4 and TRBJ1-4; 9 nucleotides agree with TRBD1. The CDR3 length is 15 residues. Trimming at V came to 4 bases and at J to 7 bases, leaving 7 bases not matched to a gene. Germline CDR1 is MRHNA and CDR2 is SNTAGT. DNA for the CDR3: TGTGCCAGCAGTGCCGCGACAGGGGGAGGTGAAAAACTGTTTTTT. Translation: CASSAATGGGEKLFF.

V and J are TRBV4-1 and TRBJ2-3; 11 bases align to TRBD2. This CDR3 has 17 residues. Germline V gene data show CDR1 as MGHRA and CDR2 as YSYEKL. Losses at the gene ends were 4 bases for V and 6 bases for J; bases not matched to a gene: 12. CDR3 bases: TGCGCCAGCAGCCCCTCCATAGCGGGAGGGCCGGGGGATACGCAGTATTTT. Encoded protein: CASSPSIAGGPGDTQYF.

Only one count was recorded for this clone. Other DNA sequences in this sample translate to the same CDR3. The chain uses TRBV29-1 and TRBJ1-5; D ambiguous. Per germline, CDR1 SQVTM and CDR2 ANQGSEA. This CDR3 is 13 amino acids long. The V and J ends lost 4 bases and 0 bases respectively, with 7 bases between them. The DNA for the CDR3 is TGCAGCGTTGGAGGAGGTAGCAATCAGCCCCAGCATTTT. This translates into CSVGGGSNQPQHF.

The chain couples TRBV5-1 to TRBJ1-5; 7 positions agree with TRBD1. The CDR3 covers 15 residues. Per germline, CDR1 SGHRS and CDR2 YFSETQ. The J segment lost 9 bases and the V segment lost 0 bases, leaving 9 bases of the junction unmatched. The CDR3 protein is CASSLGDSSTMPQHF. In DNA form, the CDR3 reads TGCGCCAGCAGCTTGGGGGACAGCAGCACGATGCCCCAGCATTTT.

This clone was detected only once. This rearrangement joins TRBV6-6 to TRBJ2-3; weak D call: TRBD2 (5 bases). Germline loops: CDR1 MNHNY, CDR2 SVGAGI (reference sequence). V was cut by 5 bases and J by 5 bases, with 17 bases left in between. The CDR3 extends over 15 amino acids. CDR3 DNA: TGTGCCAGCAGTGACGGGTCCGGGGTCAAAGATACGCAGTATTTT. This encodes CASSDGSGVKDTQYF.

This chain links TRBV29-1 with TRBJ2-1; the D gene is possibly TRBD2 (6 bases). Trimming stripped 4 bases from V and 5 bases from J, with 18 bases between. Germline CDR1 SQVTM, CDR2 ANQGSEA. The CDR3 loop spans 15 amino acids. The chain's CDR3 is CSVGLRGKLHNEQFF. CDR3 DNA sequence: TGCAGCGTTGGTCTCCGCGGGAAATTACACAATGAGCAGTTCTTC.

The CDR3 loop is CASSLRDREYEQYF. In DNA, the CDR3 is TGCGCCAGCAGCCTCCGGGACAGGGAATACGAGCAGTACTTC. The chain joins TRBV5-1 to TRBJ2-7, with 9 bases matching TRBD1. V lost 4 bases to trimming and J lost 4 bases; unmatched junction nucleotides: 6. Looked up from germline, CDR1 is SGHRS and CDR2 is YFSETQ. This CDR3 is built from 14 residues.

The chain has TRBV6-5 and TRBJ1-2, with D possibly being TRBD1 (5 bases). The ends were cut back, 7 bases at V and 5 bases at J, with 17 bases in the middle. This CDR3 comprises 14 residues. In germline, CDR1 is MNHEY, CDR2 SVGAGI. The CDR3 nucleotides are TGTGCCAGCACTCGACAGCGCTCTGCGTATGGCTACACCTTC. Its translation is CASTRQRSAYGYTF.

The chain employs TRBV2 and TRBJ1-6; TRBD1 aligns across 8 bases. V lost 7 bases, J lost 6 bases, and 8 bases stayed unmatched. The CDR3 runs to 15 residues. Germline assignment: CDR1 SNHLY and CDR2 FYNNEI. CDR3 nucleotides: TGTGCCAGCACATTAGACAGGGGAATTAATTCACCCCTCCACTTT. It translates to CASTLDRGINSPLHF.

This clone was seen a handful of times. CDR3 protein: CASSPGTANTGELFF. CDR3 DNA sequence: TGTGCCAGCAGCCCCGGGACAGCGAACACCGGGGAGCTGTTTTTT. The rearrangement joins TRBV9 to TRBJ2-2, with TRBD1 identical over 7 bases. This CDR3 is built from 15 residues. V trimming: 4 bases; J trimming: 0 bases; junction bases outside the gene matches: 3. Germline lookup yields CDR1 SGDLS and CDR2 YYNGEE.

The CDR3 here is CASSLTPQGLGQFF. CDR3 sequence (DNA): TGCGCCAGCAGCTTGACCCCCCAGGGGCTCGGGCAGTTCTTC. The genes are TRBV5-1 and TRBJ2-1; possibly TRBD1 for D (6 bases). The CDR3 is made up of 14 amino acids. Trimming took off 1 base at V and 12 bases at J, with 17 bases between the two ends. CDR1 and CDR2 from the germline V gene are SGHRS and YFSETQ.

The chain employs TRBV7-3 and TRBJ2-1; 10 bases align to TRBD1. This CDR3 spans 16 amino acids. With 4 bases clipped from V and 8 bases from J, the junction kept 11 bases outside the gene matches. Per the germline V gene, CDR1 is SGHTA and CDR2 is FQGTGA. CDR3 loop: CASSSTGGGWGHEQFF. The CDR3 nucleotides read TGTGCCAGCAGCTCGACAGGGGGCGGGTGGGGGCATGAGCAGTTCTTC. The entire variable domain, with the rest obtained from reference TRBV7-3 and TRBJ2-1, is as follows: GAGVSQTPSNKVTEKGKYVELRCDPISGHTALYWYRQSLGQGPEFLIYFQGTGAADDSGLPNDRFFAVRPEGSVSTLKIQRTERGDSAVYLCASSSTGGGWGHEQFFGPGTRLTVL.

Here the CDR3 reads CASTSGQGPELKEAFF. As DNA, the CDR3 is TGTGCCAGCACCTCAGGACAGGGACCGGAACTCAAAGAAGCTTTCTTT. V is TRBV21-1 and J is TRBJ1-1; TRBD1, the table's D call, was not compared with the DNA. TRBV21-1 is classified as a pseudogene. The CDR3 extends over 16 amino acids.

The chain links TRBV5-1 to TRBJ2-1, with 11 bases fitting TRBD1. Per the germline V gene, CDR1 is SGHRS and CDR2 is YFSETQ. The CDR3 covers 16 residues. V lost 1 base, J lost 6 bases, and 6 bases stayed unmatched. The CDR3 loop reads CASSLLPGQGANEQFF. The CDR3 nucleotides read TGCGCCAGCAGCTTGCTCCCCGGACAGGGGGCCAATGAGCAGTTCTTC.

V is TRBV5-1 and J is TRBJ1-3; 10 bases agree with TRBD1. The V and J ends lost 4 bases and 7 bases, in that order; junction bases with no gene match: 26. The V gene's germline CDR1 is SGHRS and CDR2 YFSETQ. CDR3 length: 21 amino acids. The CDR3 loop reads CASSRVEPGQGHIGRRNTIYF. The CDR3 region has the DNA TGCGCCAGCAGCAGAGTCGAACCGGGACAGGGGCATATCGGCCGCAGGAACACCATATATTTT.